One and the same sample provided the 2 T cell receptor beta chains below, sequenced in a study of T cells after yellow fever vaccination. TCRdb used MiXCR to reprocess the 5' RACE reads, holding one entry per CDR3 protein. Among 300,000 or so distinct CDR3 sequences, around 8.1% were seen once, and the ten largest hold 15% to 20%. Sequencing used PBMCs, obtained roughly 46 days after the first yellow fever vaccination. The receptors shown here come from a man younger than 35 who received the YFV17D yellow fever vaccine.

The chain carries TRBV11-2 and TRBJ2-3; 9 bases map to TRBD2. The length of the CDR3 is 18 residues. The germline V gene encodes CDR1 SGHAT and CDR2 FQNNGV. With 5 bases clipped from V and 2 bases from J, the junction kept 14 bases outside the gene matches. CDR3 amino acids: CASSHEIAGAILTDTQYF. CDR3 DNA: TGTGCCAGCAGCCACGAAATAGCGGGGGCCATCCTCACAGATACGCAGTATTTT.

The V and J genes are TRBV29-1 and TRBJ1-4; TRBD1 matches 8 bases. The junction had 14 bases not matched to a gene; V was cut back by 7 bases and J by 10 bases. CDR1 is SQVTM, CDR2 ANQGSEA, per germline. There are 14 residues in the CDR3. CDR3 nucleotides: TGCAGCGCTGCACCCTCAGGGGGCGCAGGAAAACTGTTTTTT. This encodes CSAAPSGGAGKLFF.